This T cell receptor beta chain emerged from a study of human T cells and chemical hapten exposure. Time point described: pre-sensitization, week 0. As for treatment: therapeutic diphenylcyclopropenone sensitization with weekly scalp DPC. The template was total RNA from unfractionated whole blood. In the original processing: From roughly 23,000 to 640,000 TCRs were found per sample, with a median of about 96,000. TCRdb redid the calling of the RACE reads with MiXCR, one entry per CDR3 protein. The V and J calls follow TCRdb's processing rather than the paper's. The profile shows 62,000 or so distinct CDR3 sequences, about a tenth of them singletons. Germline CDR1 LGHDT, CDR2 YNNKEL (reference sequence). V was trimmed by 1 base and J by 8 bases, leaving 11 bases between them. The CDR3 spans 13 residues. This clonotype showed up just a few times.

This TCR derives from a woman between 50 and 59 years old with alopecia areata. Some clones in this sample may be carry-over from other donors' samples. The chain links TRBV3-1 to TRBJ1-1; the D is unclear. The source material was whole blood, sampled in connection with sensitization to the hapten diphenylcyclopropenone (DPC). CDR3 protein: CASSQGFLGEAFF. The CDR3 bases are TGTGCCAGCAGCCAAGGCTTCCTCGGGGAAGCTTTCTTT.